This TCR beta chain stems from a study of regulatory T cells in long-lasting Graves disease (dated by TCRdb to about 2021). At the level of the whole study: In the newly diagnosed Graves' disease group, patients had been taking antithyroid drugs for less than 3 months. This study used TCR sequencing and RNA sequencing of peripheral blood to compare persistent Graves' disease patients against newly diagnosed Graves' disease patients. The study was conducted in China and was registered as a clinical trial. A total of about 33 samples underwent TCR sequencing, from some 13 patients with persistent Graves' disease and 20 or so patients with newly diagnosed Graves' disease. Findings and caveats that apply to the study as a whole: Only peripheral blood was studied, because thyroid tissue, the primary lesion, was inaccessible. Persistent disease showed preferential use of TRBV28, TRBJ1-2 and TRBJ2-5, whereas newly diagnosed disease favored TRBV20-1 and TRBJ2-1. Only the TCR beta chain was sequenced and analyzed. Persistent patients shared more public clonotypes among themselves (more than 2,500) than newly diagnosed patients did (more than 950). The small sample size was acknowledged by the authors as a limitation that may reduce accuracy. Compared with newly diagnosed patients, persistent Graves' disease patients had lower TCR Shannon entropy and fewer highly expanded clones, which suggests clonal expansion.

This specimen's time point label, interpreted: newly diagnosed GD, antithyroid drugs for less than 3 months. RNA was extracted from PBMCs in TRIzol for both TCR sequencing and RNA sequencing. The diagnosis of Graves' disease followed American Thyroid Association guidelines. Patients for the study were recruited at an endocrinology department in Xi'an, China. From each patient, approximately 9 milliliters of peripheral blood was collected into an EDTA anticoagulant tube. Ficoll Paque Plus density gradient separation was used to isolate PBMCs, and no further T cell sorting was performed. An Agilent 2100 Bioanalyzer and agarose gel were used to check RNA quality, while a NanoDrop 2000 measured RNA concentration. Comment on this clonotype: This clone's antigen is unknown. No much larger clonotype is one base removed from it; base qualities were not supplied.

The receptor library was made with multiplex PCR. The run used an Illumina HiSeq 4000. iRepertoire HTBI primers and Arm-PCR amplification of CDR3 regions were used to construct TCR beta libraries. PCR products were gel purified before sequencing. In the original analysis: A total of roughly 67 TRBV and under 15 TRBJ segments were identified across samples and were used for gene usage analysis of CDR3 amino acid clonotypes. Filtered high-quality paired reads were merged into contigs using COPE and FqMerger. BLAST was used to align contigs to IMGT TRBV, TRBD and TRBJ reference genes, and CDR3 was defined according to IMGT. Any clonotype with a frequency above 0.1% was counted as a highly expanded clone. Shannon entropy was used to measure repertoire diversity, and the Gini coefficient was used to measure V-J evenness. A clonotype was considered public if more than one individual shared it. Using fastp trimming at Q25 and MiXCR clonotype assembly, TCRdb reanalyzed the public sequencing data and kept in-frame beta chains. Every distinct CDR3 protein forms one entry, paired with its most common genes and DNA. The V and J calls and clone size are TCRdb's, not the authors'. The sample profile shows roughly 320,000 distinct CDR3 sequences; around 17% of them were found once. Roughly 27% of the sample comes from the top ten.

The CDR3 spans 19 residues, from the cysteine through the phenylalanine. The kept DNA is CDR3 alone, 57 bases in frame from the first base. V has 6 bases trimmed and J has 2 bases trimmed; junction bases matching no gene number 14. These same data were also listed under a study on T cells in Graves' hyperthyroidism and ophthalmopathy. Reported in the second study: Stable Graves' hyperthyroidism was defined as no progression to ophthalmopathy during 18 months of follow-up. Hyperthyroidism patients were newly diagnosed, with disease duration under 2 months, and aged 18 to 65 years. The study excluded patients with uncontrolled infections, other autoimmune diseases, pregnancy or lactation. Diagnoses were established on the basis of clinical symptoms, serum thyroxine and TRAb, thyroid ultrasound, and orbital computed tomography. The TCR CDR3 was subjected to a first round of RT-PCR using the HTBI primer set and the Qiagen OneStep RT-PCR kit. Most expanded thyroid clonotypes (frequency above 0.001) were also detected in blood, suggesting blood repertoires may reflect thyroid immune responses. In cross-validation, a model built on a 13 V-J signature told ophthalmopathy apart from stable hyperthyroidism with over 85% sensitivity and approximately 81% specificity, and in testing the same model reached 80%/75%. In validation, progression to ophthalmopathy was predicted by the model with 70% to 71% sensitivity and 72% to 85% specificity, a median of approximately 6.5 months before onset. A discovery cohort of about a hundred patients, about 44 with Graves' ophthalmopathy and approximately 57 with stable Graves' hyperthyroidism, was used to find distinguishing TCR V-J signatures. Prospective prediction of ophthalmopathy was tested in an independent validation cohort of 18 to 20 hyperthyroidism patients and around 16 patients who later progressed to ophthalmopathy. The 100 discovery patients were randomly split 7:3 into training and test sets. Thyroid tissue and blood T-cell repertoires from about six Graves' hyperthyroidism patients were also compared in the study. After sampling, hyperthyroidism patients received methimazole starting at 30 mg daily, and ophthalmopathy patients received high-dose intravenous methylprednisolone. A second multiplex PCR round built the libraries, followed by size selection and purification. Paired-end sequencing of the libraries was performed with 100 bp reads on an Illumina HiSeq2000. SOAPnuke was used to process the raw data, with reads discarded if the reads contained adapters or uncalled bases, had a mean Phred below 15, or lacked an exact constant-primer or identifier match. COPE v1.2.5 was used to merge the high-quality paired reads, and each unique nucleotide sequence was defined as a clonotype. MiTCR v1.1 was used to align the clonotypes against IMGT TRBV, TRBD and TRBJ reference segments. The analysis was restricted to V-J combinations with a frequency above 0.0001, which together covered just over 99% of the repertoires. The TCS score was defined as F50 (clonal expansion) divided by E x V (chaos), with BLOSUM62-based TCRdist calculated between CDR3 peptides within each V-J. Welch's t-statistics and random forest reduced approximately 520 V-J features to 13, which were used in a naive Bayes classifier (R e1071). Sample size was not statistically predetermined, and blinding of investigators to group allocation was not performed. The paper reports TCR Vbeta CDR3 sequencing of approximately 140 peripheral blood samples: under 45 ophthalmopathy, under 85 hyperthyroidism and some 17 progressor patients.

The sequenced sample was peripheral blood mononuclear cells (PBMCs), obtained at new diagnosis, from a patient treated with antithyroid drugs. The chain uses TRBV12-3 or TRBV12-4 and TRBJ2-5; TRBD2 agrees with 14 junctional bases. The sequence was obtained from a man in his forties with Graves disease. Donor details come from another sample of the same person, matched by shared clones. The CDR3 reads CASSLRGTSGRESQETQYF. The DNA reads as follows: TGTGCCAGCAGCTTAAGAGGGACTAGCGGGAGAGAGTCGCAAGAGACCCAGTACTTC.